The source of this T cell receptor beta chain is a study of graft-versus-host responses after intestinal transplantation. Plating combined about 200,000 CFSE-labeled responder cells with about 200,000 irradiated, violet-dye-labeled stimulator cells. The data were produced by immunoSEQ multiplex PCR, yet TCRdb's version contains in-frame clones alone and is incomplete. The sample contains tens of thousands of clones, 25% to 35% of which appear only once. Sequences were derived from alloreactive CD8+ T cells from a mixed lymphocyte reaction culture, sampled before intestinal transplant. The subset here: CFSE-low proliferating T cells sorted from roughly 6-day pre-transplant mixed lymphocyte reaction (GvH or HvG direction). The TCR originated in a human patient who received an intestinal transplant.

The CDR3 DNA follows: TGCGCCAGCAGCTTGGTCTTAGCGGGAGCCTACGAGCAGTACTTC. Protein product: CASSLVLAGAYEQYF. The chain couples TRBV5-1 to TRBJ2-7; 9 nucleotides match TRBD2. CDR1 and CDR2 (germline): SGHRS, YFSETQ. With 0 bases clipped from V and 2 bases from J, the junction kept 3 bases outside the gene matches. The CDR3 is 15 amino acids.